This is a list of T cell receptor beta chains from one sample in a study of blood T cells in healthy people across ages. Each CDR3 protein is one row after TCRdb ran MiXCR on the 5' RACE reads. The sample includes 1.5 million to 2 million distinct CDR3 sequences, about two fifths of them seen just once. Specimen: blood. Source of these receptors: a human donor in good health. CDR3s include the opening cysteine and the closing phenylalanine or tryptophan. D genes are given only for firm matches. Clone size is given for some rows only: seen once, a few or many times, or a class if the clone is expanded.

abundance: -; d_gene: -; len: 14; v_gene: TRBV11-2; j_gene: TRBJ2-7; CDR3nt: TGTGCCAGCAGCTTTTCATTGGGAGACTACGAGCAGTACTTC; CDR3aa: CASSFSLGDYEQYF
abundance: -; d_gene: -; len: 16; v_gene: TRBV6-2/TRBV6-3; j_gene: TRBJ2-3; CDR3nt: TGTGCCAGCAGTTACTCGATGGCGGGGTTCACAGATACGCAGTATTTT; CDR3aa: CASSYSMAGFTDTQYF
abundance: -; d_gene: -; len: 19; v_gene: TRBV13; j_gene: TRBJ2-6; CDR3nt: TGTGCCAGCAGCTTAGAGGGGGTATTACTACCCTCTGGGGCCAACGTCCTGACTTTC; CDR3aa: CASSLEGVLLPSGANVLTF
abundance: few; d_gene: -; len: 17; v_gene: TRBV7-2; j_gene: TRBJ2-6; CDR3nt: TGTGCCAGCAGCTTAAACTTTGCAGCCCCTGGGGCCAACGTCCTGACTTTC; CDR3aa: CASSLNFAAPGANVLTF
abundance: -; d_gene: TRBD2; len: 14; v_gene: TRBV13; j_gene: TRBJ2-1; CDR3nt: TGTGCCAGCGGTAAGAGCGGGGGCTACAATGAGCAGTTCTTC; CDR3aa: CASGKSGGYNEQFF
abundance: -; d_gene: -; len: 15; v_gene: TRBV6-2/TRBV6-3; j_gene: TRBJ1-5; CDR3nt: TGTGCCAGCAGTTATGGAGTAGGGGAGAATCAGCCCCAGCATTTT; CDR3aa: CASSYGVGENQPQHF
abundance: -; d_gene: -; len: 11; v_gene: TRBV28; j_gene: TRBJ1-2; CDR3nt: TGTGCCAGCAAAGTAAGCTATGGCTACACCTTC; CDR3aa: CASKVSYGYTF
abundance: -; d_gene: -; len: 13; v_gene: TRBV5-1; j_gene: TRBJ1-4; CDR3nt: TGCGCCAGCAGCTTGTCGCTGGAGGAAAAACTGTTTTTT; CDR3aa: CASSLSLEEKLFF
abundance: -; d_gene: -; len: 15; v_gene: TRBV2; j_gene: TRBJ1-5; CDR3nt: TGTGCCAGCAGCCCAACAGGGACCTACAATCAGCCCCAGCATTTT; CDR3aa: CASSPTGTYNQPQHF
abundance: few; d_gene: -; len: 15; v_gene: TRBV27; j_gene: TRBJ1-4; CDR3nt: TGTGCCAGCAGTCGGGGTGCGGGAGCTAATGAAAAACTGTTTTTT; CDR3aa: CASSRGAGANEKLFF
abundance: -; d_gene: TRBD1; len: 14; v_gene: TRBV27; j_gene: TRBJ1-2; CDR3nt: TGTGCCAGCAGGCCCGGTGACAGGGACTCTGGCTACACCTTC; CDR3aa: CASRPGDRDSGYTF
abundance: few; d_gene: TRBD1; len: 14; v_gene: TRBV7-2; j_gene: TRBJ2-3; CDR3nt: TGTGCCAGCAGCTTATACCGTTCGGGACAGGGGCAGTATTTT; CDR3aa: CASSLYRSGQGQYF
abundance: few; d_gene: -; len: 15; v_gene: TRBV9; j_gene: TRBJ2-1; CDR3nt: TGTGCCAGCAGCGTACAGGGTGTAACGGCCGATGAGCAGTTCTTC; CDR3aa: CASSVQGVTADEQFF
abundance: -; d_gene: -; len: 15; v_gene: TRBV7-3; j_gene: TRBJ2-5; CDR3nt: TGTGCCAGCAGTGTCGGGGCTTCCGCTCAAGAGACCCAGTACTTC; CDR3aa: CASSVGASAQETQYF
abundance: few; d_gene: TRBD1; len: 16; v_gene: TRBV28; j_gene: TRBJ2-6; CDR3nt: TGTGCCAGCTGGGACAGGACCCGCTCTGGGGCCAACGTCCTGACTTTC; CDR3aa: CASWDRTRSGANVLTF
abundance: -; d_gene: TRBD1; len: 16; v_gene: TRBV7-8; j_gene: TRBJ2-7; CDR3nt: TGTGCCAGCAGCCCGCGAATTCAGGGGGTTTCCTACGAGCAGTACTTC; CDR3aa: CASSPRIQGVSYEQYF
abundance: once; d_gene: -; len: 14; v_gene: TRBV5-1; j_gene: TRBJ1-1; CDR3nt: TGCGCCAGCAGCTGGGACCTCTGGGCACGTGAAGCTTTCTTT; CDR3aa: CASSWDLWAREAFF
abundance: many; d_gene: -; len: 12; v_gene: TRBV27; j_gene: TRBJ2-7; CDR3nt: TGTGCCAGCATGACCACGTCCTACGAGCAGTACTTC; CDR3aa: CASMTTSYEQYF
abundance: -; d_gene: TRBD2; len: 13; v_gene: TRBV20-1; j_gene: TRBJ2-1; CDR3nt: TGCAGTGCTAGGAGGCGGGGGGGGGATGCGCAGTTCTTC; CDR3aa: CSARRRGGDAQFF
abundance: few; d_gene: -; len: 16; v_gene: TRBV6-6; j_gene: TRBJ2-7; CDR3nt: TGTGCCAGCAGTTACTCGTCGACACTCCTAATCGACGAGCAGTACTTC; CDR3aa: CASSYSSTLLIDEQYF
abundance: few; d_gene: -; len: 14; v_gene: TRBV27; j_gene: TRBJ1-2; CDR3nt: TGTGCCAGCAGTTTAATCCCGACAACCTATGGCTACACCTTC; CDR3aa: CASSLIPTTYGYTF
abundance: -; d_gene: TRBD1; len: 12; v_gene: TRBV12-3/TRBV12-4; j_gene: TRBJ1-2; CDR3nt: TGTGCCAGCAGCCCGGGACAGATAGGCTACACCTTC; CDR3aa: CASSPGQIGYTF
abundance: -; d_gene: -; len: 14; v_gene: TRBV12-3/TRBV12-4; j_gene: TRBJ2-5; CDR3nt: TGTGCCAGCGGTAATCAGGGATTTGGAGAGACCCAGTACTTC; CDR3aa: CASGNQGFGETQYF
abundance: -; d_gene: -; len: 15; v_gene: TRBV5-1; j_gene: TRBJ2-1; CDR3nt: TGCGCCAGCAGCCCCAGAGCGGGTGACTACAATGAGCAGTTCTTC; CDR3aa: CASSPRAGDYNEQFF
abundance: -; d_gene: TRBD2; len: 13; v_gene: TRBV7-3; j_gene: TRBJ2-1; CDR3nt: TGTGCCAGCGGAGCCGGGAGGGGAGGTGAGCAGTTCTTC; CDR3aa: CASGAGRGGEQFF
abundance: -; d_gene: TRBD2; len: 15; v_gene: TRBV7-2; j_gene: TRBJ2-7; CDR3nt: TGTGCCAGCAGCTCGCACACTAGCGGGGGTTACGAGCAGTACTTC; CDR3aa: CASSSHTSGGYEQYF
abundance: -; d_gene: TRBD2; len: 14; v_gene: TRBV9; j_gene: TRBJ2-5; CDR3nt: TGTGCCAGCAGCTCACAGGGACTAGCGGGGACCCAGTACTTC; CDR3aa: CASSSQGLAGTQYF
abundance: -; d_gene: TRBD2; len: 14; v_gene: TRBV12-3/TRBV12-4; j_gene: TRBJ2-1; CDR3nt: TGTGCCATCCATAGCGGGGGGGCCGACAATGAGCAGTTCTTC; CDR3aa: CAIHSGGADNEQFF
abundance: many; d_gene: -; len: 14; v_gene: TRBV10-3; j_gene: TRBJ2-5; CDR3nt: TGTGCCATCAGCGTTGCTGGGGGACGGGAGACCCAGTACTTC; CDR3aa: CAISVAGGRETQYF
abundance: many; d_gene: TRBD1; len: 15; v_gene: TRBV15; j_gene: TRBJ1-2; CDR3nt: TGTGCCACCAGCAGAGATGGGACAGACAACTATGGCTACACCTTC; CDR3aa: CATSRDGTDNYGYTF
abundance: few; d_gene: -; len: 14; v_gene: TRBV20-1; j_gene: TRBJ2-5; CDR3nt: TGCAGTGCTAGAGATCCCAAGACGGACAGAGAGCAGTACTTC; CDR3aa: CSARDPKTDREQYF
abundance: -; d_gene: -; len: 15; v_gene: TRBV11-2; j_gene: TRBJ2-3; CDR3nt: TGTGCCAGCAGCTTGCCCCGGGGGTCTGCAGATACGCAGTATTTT; CDR3aa: CASSLPRGSADTQYF
abundance: few; d_gene: TRBD1; len: 12; v_gene: TRBV4-1; j_gene: TRBJ1-4; CDR3nt: TGCGCCAGCGGTTACAGGGGGGAAAAACTGTTTTTT; CDR3aa: CASGYRGEKLFF
abundance: -; d_gene: -; len: 17; v_gene: TRBV6-2/TRBV6-3; j_gene: TRBJ2-1; CDR3nt: TGTGCCAGCAGTTATGTCCTAGCAGAGAGCTCCTACAATGAGCAGTTCTTC; CDR3aa: CASSYVLAESSYNEQFF
abundance: once; d_gene: -; len: 13; v_gene: TRBV7-2; j_gene: TRBJ2-2; CDR3nt: TGTGCCAGCAGCTTAAGAGCAGGCGGGGAGCTGTTTTTT; CDR3aa: CASSLRAGGELFF
abundance: few; d_gene: -; len: 13; v_gene: TRBV12-3/TRBV12-4; j_gene: TRBJ1-1; CDR3nt: TGTGCCAGCAGTCCCCGACACCTCACTGAAGCTTTCTTT; CDR3aa: CASSPRHLTEAFF
abundance: few; d_gene: -; len: 15; v_gene: TRBV7-2; j_gene: TRBJ2-7; CDR3nt: TGTGCCAGCAGCTCCACCTCGGAAAGGTACTACGAGCAGTACTTC; CDR3aa: CASSSTSERYYEQYF
abundance: once; d_gene: -; len: 16; v_gene: TRBV18; j_gene: TRBJ2-1; CDR3nt: TGTGCCAGCTCACCGGTCAGCCCCAGAACCTACAATGAGCAGTTCTTC; CDR3aa: CASSPVSPRTYNEQFF
abundance: -; d_gene: TRBD1; len: 17; v_gene: TRBV3-1; j_gene: TRBJ2-6; CDR3nt: TGTGCCAGCAGCCAGGGGACAGGGGGCCCTGGGGCCAACGTCCTGACTTTC; CDR3aa: CASSQGTGGPGANVLTF
abundance: -; d_gene: -; len: 13; v_gene: TRBV29-1; j_gene: TRBJ1-1; CDR3nt: TGCAGCGTGGCCCAGAAGTTGAACACTGAAGCTTTCTTT; CDR3aa: CSVAQKLNTEAFF
abundance: -; d_gene: TRBD2; len: 14; v_gene: TRBV6-5; j_gene: TRBJ2-7; CDR3nt: TGTGCCAGCAAGCCGGGACTAGCGAGCTACGAGCAGTACTTC; CDR3aa: CASKPGLASYEQYF
abundance: -; d_gene: -; len: 12; v_gene: TRBV9; j_gene: TRBJ1-2; CDR3nt: TGTGCCAGCAGCGTCCCAGGCGGAGGCTACACCTTC; CDR3aa: CASSVPGGGYTF
abundance: -; d_gene: -; len: 13; v_gene: TRBV10-3; j_gene: TRBJ2-4; CDR3nt: TGTGCCATCAGTACCGGAGCCAAAAACATTCAGTACTTC; CDR3aa: CAISTGAKNIQYF
abundance: -; d_gene: -; len: 14; v_gene: TRBV18; j_gene: TRBJ2-7; CDR3nt: TGTGCCAGCTCACCTAGCCCTGCGGCGGACGAGCAGTACTTC; CDR3aa: CASSPSPAADEQYF
abundance: once; d_gene: -; len: 15; v_gene: TRBV4-3; j_gene: TRBJ2-4; CDR3nt: TGCGCCAGCAGCCAAGATCGGGACAACTTCGACATTCAGTACTTC; CDR3aa: CASSQDRDNFDIQYF
abundance: -; d_gene: TRBD2; len: 15; v_gene: TRBV4-3; j_gene: TRBJ2-3; CDR3nt: TGCGCCAGCAGCCAAAGCGGGGAGGCAGGAGATACGCAGTATTTT; CDR3aa: CASSQSGEAGDTQYF
abundance: few; d_gene: -; len: 13; v_gene: TRBV29-1; j_gene: TRBJ1-1; CDR3nt: TGCAGCGTTGCGGAACACTTGAACACTGAAGCTTTCTTT; CDR3aa: CSVAEHLNTEAFF
abundance: -; d_gene: TRBD1; len: 16; v_gene: TRBV7-3; j_gene: TRBJ2-5; CDR3nt: TGTGCCAGCAGCTTAGTTGGCAGGGGGCTCATAGAGACCCAGTACTTC; CDR3aa: CASSLVGRGLIETQYF
abundance: -; d_gene: -; len: 13; v_gene: TRBV6-5; j_gene: TRBJ2-3; CDR3nt: TGTGCCGGCACCGGGGGGCCGTTAGATACGCAGTATTTT; CDR3aa: CAGTGGPLDTQYF
abundance: -; d_gene: -; len: 15; v_gene: TRBV13; j_gene: TRBJ2-3; CDR3nt: TGTGCCAGCAGCTCCACACCTTTCGGCACAGATACGCAGTATTTT; CDR3aa: CASSSTPFGTDTQYF
abundance: few; d_gene: -; len: 12; v_gene: TRBV7-2; j_gene: TRBJ2-7; CDR3nt: TGTGCCAGCAGCCCCAGCCTGGGCGTGCAGTACTTC; CDR3aa: CASSPSLGVQYF
abundance: -; d_gene: -; len: 17; v_gene: TRBV6-6; j_gene: TRBJ2-7; CDR3nt: TGTGCCAGCAGTTCCGTGACTGGGACAATGGAACCCTACGAGCAGTACTTC; CDR3aa: CASSSVTGTMEPYEQYF
abundance: many; d_gene: -; len: 15; v_gene: TRBV4-1; j_gene: TRBJ2-7; CDR3nt: TGCGCCAGCAGCCAAGAGGGAGCTAGCGCCTACGAGCAGTACTTC; CDR3aa: CASSQEGASAYEQYF
abundance: many; d_gene: TRBD1; len: 17; v_gene: TRBV4-2; j_gene: TRBJ2-5; CDR3nt: TGTGCCAGCAGCCAAGATCTCGGACAGGGGTATGGAGAGACCCAGTACTTC; CDR3aa: CASSQDLGQGYGETQYF
abundance: -; d_gene: TRBD2; len: 18; v_gene: TRBV3-1; j_gene: TRBJ2-4; CDR3nt: TGTGCCAGCAGCGCCCAAGGGAGGGAATTTAGGGCCAAAAACATTCAGTACTTC; CDR3aa: CASSAQGREFRAKNIQYF